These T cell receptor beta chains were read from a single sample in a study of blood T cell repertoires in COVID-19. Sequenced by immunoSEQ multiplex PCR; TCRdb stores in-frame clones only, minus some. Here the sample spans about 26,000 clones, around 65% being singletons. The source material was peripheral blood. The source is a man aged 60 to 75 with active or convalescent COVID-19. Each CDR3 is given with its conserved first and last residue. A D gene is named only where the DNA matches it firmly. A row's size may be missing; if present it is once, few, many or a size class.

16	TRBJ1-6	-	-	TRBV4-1	TGCGCCAGCAGCCAAGTTGGTGCAGGAAAAGGCTCACCCCTCCACTTT	CASSQVGAGKGSPLHF
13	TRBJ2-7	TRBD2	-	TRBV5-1	TGCGCCAGCAGCTTGGCCGGGGGGAACGAGCAGTACTTC	CASSLAGGNEQYF
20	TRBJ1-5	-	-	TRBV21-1	TGTGCCAGCAGCAATTATGAGGGACAGGGTCGGGACTATAGCAATCAGCCCCAGCATTTT	CASSNYEGQGRDYSNQPQHF
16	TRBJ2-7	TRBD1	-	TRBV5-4	TGTGCCAGCAGCATCGATGGACAGGTGAGCTCCTACGAGCAGTACTTC	CASSIDGQVSSYEQYF
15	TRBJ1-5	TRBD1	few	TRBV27	TGTGCCAGCAGTTCCACAGGGGATAGCAATCAGCCCCAGCATTTT	CASSSTGDSNQPQHF
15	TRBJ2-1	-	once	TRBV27	TGTGCCAGCAGTTTAAGGGGACACTCATACAATGAGCAGTTCTTC	CASSLRGHSYNEQFF
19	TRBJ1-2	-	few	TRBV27	TGTGCCAGCAGTTTATCGATGGGGGCAGGCGCAGGGGCTAACTATGGCTACACCTTC	CASSLSMGAGAGANYGYTF
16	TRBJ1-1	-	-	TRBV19	TGTGCCAGTAGTATAGCACAGGGATTGGGAAACACTGAAGCTTTCTTT	CASSIAQGLGNTEAFF
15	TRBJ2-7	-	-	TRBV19	TGTGCCAGTAGTACTACAGGGTGGGGAGGGGACGAGCAGTACTTC	CASSTTGWGGDEQYF
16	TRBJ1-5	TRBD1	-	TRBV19	TGTGCCAGTAGTCAACCTCAGGGGGCAGGGGGTCAGCCCCAGCATTTT	CASSQPQGAGGQPQHF
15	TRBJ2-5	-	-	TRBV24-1	TGTGCCACCAGTGATCCCCGGGACAACCAAGAGACCCAGTACTTC	CATSDPRDNQETQYF
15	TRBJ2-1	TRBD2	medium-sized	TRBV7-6	TGTGCCAGCAGCCAAGGACTAGCGGGGTACAATGAGCAGTTCTTC	CASSQGLAGYNEQFF
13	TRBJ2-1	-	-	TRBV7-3	TGTGCCAGCAGCCCAAGTCGAGGGAATGAGCAGTTCTTC	CASSPSRGNEQFF
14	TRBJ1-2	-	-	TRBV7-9	TGTGCCAGCAGCTTAGCCGAGGCGGGCTATGGCTACACCTTC	CASSLAEAGYGYTF
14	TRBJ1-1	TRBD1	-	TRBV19	TGTGCCAGTACCTCAGGGGGCTTCTACACTGAAGCTTTCTTT	CASTSGGFYTEAFF
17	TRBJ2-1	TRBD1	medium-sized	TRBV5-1	TGCGCCAGCAGCTTGTGGTGGGGGACAGGGAACCCCCCGGAGCAGTTCTTC	CASSLWWGTGNPPEQFF
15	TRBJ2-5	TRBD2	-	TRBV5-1	TGCGCCAGCAGAGAGGGTAGCGGGAATCAAGAGACCCAGTACTTC	CASREGSGNQETQYF
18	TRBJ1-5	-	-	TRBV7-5	TGTGCCAGAAGCTTACGGGATCCGGGACAGGGGGGCAATCAGCCCCAGCATTTT	CARSLRDPGQGGNQPQHF
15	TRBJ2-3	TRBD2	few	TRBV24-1	TGTGCCACCAGTGACCCGACTAGCGGCACAGATACGCAGTATTTT	CATSDPTSGTDTQYF
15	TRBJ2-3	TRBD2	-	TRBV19	TGTGCCAGTAGTATAGGGCAGCGGGGGACAGATACGCAGTATTTT	CASSIGQRGTDTQYF
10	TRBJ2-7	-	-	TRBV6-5	TGTGCCAGCAGGGCCGGGGAGCAGTACTTC	CASRAGEQYF
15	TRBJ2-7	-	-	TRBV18	TGTGCCAGCTCACCACCTTCCCTTGGAGGGGTTGGGCAGTACTTC	CASSPPSLGGVGQYF
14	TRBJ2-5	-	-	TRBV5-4	TGTGCCAGCAGCTTCATACAGCAAAAAGAGACCCAGTACTTC	CASSFIQQKETQYF
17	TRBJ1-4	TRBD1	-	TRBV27	TGTGCCAGCAGTTTAAAGGGACAGGGGACGCTTAATGAAAAACTGTTTTTT	CASSLKGQGTLNEKLFF
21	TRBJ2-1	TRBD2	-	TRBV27	TGTGCCAGCAGTTCGTTTCTTCCGGGACTAGCGGGGCCCGGCTCCTACAATGAGCAGTTCTTC	CASSSFLPGLAGPGSYNEQFF
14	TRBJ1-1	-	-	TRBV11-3	TGTGCCAGCAGCTTAATGTTGGGGAGAACTGAAGCTTTCTTT	CASSLMLGRTEAFF
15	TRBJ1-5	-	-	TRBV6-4	TGTGCCAGCAGTATGACGGGGGATAGCAATCAGCCCCAGCATTTT	CASSMTGDSNQPQHF
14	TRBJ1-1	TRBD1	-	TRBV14	TGTGCCAGCAGCCACAGGGGGCGTTACACTGAAGCTTTCTTT	CASSHRGRYTEAFF
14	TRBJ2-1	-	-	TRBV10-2	TGCGCCAGCAGTCAACCCGGACTAATCTATGAGCAGTTCTTC	CASSQPGLIYEQFF
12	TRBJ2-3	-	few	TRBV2	TGTGCCAGCAGATTAAGCACAGATACGCAGTATTTT	CASRLSTDTQYF
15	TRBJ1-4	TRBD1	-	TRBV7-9	TGTGCCAGCAGCTTTTTCAGGGGGCAGGGTGAAAAACTGTTTTTT	CASSFFRGQGEKLFF